The 15 T cell receptor beta chains below were found in one sample sequenced in a study of cytomegalovirus exposure and HLA in healthy donors. PCR involved 60 Vbeta and 13 Jbeta primers. Using immunoSEQ multiplex PCR, the repertoire was profiled, and TCRdb retains in-frame clones only, with some absent. In the table there are approximately 93,000 clones, approximately 75% of which are singletons. Sequenced sample: PBMCs. These receptor sequences come from a woman in her 40s in good health and CMV-seronegative.

J is TRBJ2-3 and V is TRBV18; 7 nucleotides line up with TRBD1. V lost 4 bases, J lost 4 bases, and 5 bases stayed unmatched. The CDR3 has 14 amino acids. Germline V gene sequence: CDR1 KGHSH, CDR2 LQKENI. CDR3 region: CASSRTGAADTQYF. CDR3 nucleotide sequence: TGTGCCAGCTCACGAACAGGGGCGGCAGATACGCAGTATTTT.

This chain uses TRBV10-3 with TRBJ1-5; no definite D call. CDR1 and CDR2 (germline): ENHRY, SYGVKD. This CDR3 has 12 amino acids. V lost 8 bases, J lost 7 bases, and 12 bases lay in between. The CDR3 bases are TGTGCCATCGCCAGCGGTTCCCAGCCCCAGCATTTT. Amino acid sequence: CAIASGSQPQHF.

This chain connects TRBV7-9 to TRBJ2-7, with D perhaps matching TRBD2 (5 bases). The CDR3 has 16 residues. Deletions cut 5 bases from V and 2 bases from J, with 19 bases between. CDR1 SEHNR and CDR2 FQNEAQ come from the germline V gene (reference sequence). The CDR3 loop is CASSPYPGYKAYEQYF. The CDR3 DNA reads TGTGCCAGCAGCCCCTATCCGGGATACAAAGCCTACGAGCAGTACTTC.

The chain couples TRBV11-2 to TRBJ1-6, with TRBD1 matching over 8 bases. With V trimmed by 6 bases and J by 9 bases, 7 bases remained unmatched. The CDR3 sequence is 14 residues long. CDR1 SGHAT and CDR2 FQNNGV come from the germline V gene. The DNA of the CDR3 is TGTGCCAGCAGAGAAACAGGGGGGCCTTCACCCCTCCACTTT. This encodes CASRETGGPSPLHF.

This clone was counted only a few times. This CDR3 is CASSFRVPYEQYF. CDR3 nucleotide sequence: TGTGCCAGCAGCTTCAGGGTTCCCTACGAGCAGTACTTC. This chain connects TRBV7-9 to TRBJ2-7; maybe TRBD1 (5 bases). Trimming shortened V by 3 bases and J by 2 bases, and 8 bases separated the two germline ends. Germline V lookup: CDR1 SEHNR, CDR2 FQNEAQ (reference sequence). This CDR3 has 13 residues.

The genes are TRBV28 and TRBJ2-5, with D maybe TRBD1 (5 bases). The CDR3 sequence is 13 residues long. The germline CDR1 and CDR2 sequences are MDHEN and SYDVKM. Trimming pared 3 bases from V and 5 bases from J, leaving 10 bases between. The DNA for the CDR3 is TGTGCCAGCAGTTTCAGGGTGTGGGAGACCCAGTACTTC. This encodes CASSFRVWETQYF.

The gene calls are TRBV23-1 and TRBJ2-4; D may be TRBD2 (5 bases). TRBV23-1 is annotated as an ORF whose role is uncertain. The CDR3 loop spans 13 amino acids. Trimming shortened V by 0 bases and J by 8 bases, and 8 bases separated the two germline ends. CDR3 DNA sequence: TGCGCCAGCAGTCAATCGTGGGGAGACATTCAGTACTTC. It translates to CASSQSWGDIQYF.

The CDR3 region has the DNA TGTGCCAGCAGCCAAGAACGGACAGGGGGCGGCTATGGCTACACCTTC. This translates into CASSQERTGGGYGYTF. The rearrangement uses TRBV4-2 and TRBJ1-2; 11 bases agree with TRBD1. The CDR3 is made up of 16 amino acids. Losses at the gene ends were 0 bases for V and 4 bases for J; bases not matched to a gene: 4. Germline assignment: CDR1 LGHNA and CDR2 YNFKEQ.

The rearrangement joins TRBV21-1 to TRBJ2-7; TRBD1, the table's D call, was not compared with the DNA. TRBV21-1 is tagged as a pseudogene. The CDR3 runs 15 residues. The CDR3 is CASTWDRLRTYEQYF. The DNA of the CDR3 is TGTGCCAGCACTTGGGACAGACTTCGGACTTACGAGCAGTACTTC.

The sample holds one count of this clone. This CDR3 reads CASSLLGQNYGYTF. The CDR3, as DNA: TGTGCCAGCAGCTTATTGGGGCAGAACTATGGCTACACCTTC. This rearrangement joins TRBV7-2 to TRBJ1-2, with a possible D match to TRBD1 (5 bases). CDR1 and CDR2 (germline): SGHTA, FQGNSA. V lost 2 bases, J lost 2 bases, and 9 bases lay in between. The CDR3 is made up of 14 amino acids.

This clone was seen a few times. This chain joins TRBV4-1 and TRBJ1-5, with a tentative D call TRBD1 (6 bases). The CDR3 runs to 14 residues. Germline-derived CDR1 and CDR2 are MGHRA and YSYEKL. The V and J ends lost 3 bases and 7 bases respectively, with 13 bases between them. Here the CDR3 DNA reads TGCGCCAGCAGCCAGACGAGGGACAACCAGCCCCAGCATTTT. It codes for CASSQTRDNQPQHF.

The rearrangement links TRBV5-1 to TRBJ2-5; 8 positions agree with TRBD1. CDR3 size: 16 residues. With 5 bases clipped from V and 1 base from J, the junction kept 10 bases outside the gene matches. Germline lookup yields CDR1 SGHRS and CDR2 YFSETQ. This CDR3 is CASSPTGGEVQETQYF. The CDR3 nucleotides are TGCGCCAGCAGTCCCACAGGGGGAGAGGTCCAAGAGACCCAGTACTTC. The full variable domain, completed using reference TRBV5-1 and TRBJ2-5, is KAGVTQTPRYLIKTRGQQVTLSCSPISGHRSVSWYQQTPGQGLQFLFEYFSETQRNKGNFPGRFSGRQFSNSRSEMNVSTLELGDSALYLCASSPTGGEVQETQYFGPGTRLLVL.

The CDR3 spells CAWSPPGTGFYEQYF. The CDR3 coding sequence is TGTGCCTGGAGTCCCCCCGGGACAGGGTTCTACGAGCAGTACTTC. The chain combines TRBV30 with TRBJ2-7; TRBD1 aligns across 9 bases. Per the germline V gene, CDR1 is GTSNPN and CDR2 is SVGIG (reference sequence). This CDR3 is built from 15 residues. J was trimmed by 3 bases and V by 2 bases; bases with no gene match: 8.

The chain has TRBV7-8 and TRBJ1-1; D ambiguous. The CDR3 consists of 16 residues. V was shortened by 0 bases and J by 11 bases, with 22 bases between the two germline ends. Germline values: CDR1 SGHVS, CDR2 FQNEAQ. The CDR3 DNA sequence: TGTGCCAGCAGCTTAGCTGGGAGGAGTAACTCCCGGGGTGCTTTCTTT. It translates to CASSLAGRSNSRGAFF.

The chain links TRBV4-1 to TRBJ1-4; a possible D gene is TRBD1 (5 bases). The V end was cut by 5 bases, the J end by 2 bases, with 15 bases between. Germline CDR1 reads MGHRA; CDR2 reads YSYEKL. The length of the CDR3 is 16 residues. This CDR3 reads CASSSPPGLTNEKLFF. The CDR3 DNA follows: TGCGCCAGCAGCTCGCCACCGGGACTTACTAATGAAAAACTGTTTTTT.